This T cell receptor beta chain derives from a study of blood T cells in healthy people across ages. Study results and caveats: Those diversity estimates obtained from one million T cells were thought to be underestimates.

It was with a sample-barcoded 5' primer and a J-beta primer mix that a second PCR of about 7 to 12 cycles was run. TCRdb reanalysed the 5' RACE reads using MiXCR and keeps one entry per CDR3 protein. The sample records 850,000 to 1,000,000 distinct CDR3 sequences, around 46% being singletons. They isolated at least 6 million PBMCs from each sample. About this clonotype: The antigen is undetermined. An end of the junction differs from the germline gene, which may be a read error.

The sequence was collected from a man aged 25-45 years in good health. The sequenced sample consisted of blood.

The CDR3 nucleotides read TGTGCCAGCAGACTAGCGGGGGCACGTCATGAGCTGTTCTTC. Protein: CASRLAGARHELFF. The V call is TRBV6-6, the J call TRBJ2-1, with 11 positions matching TRBD2. The CDR3 totals 14 residues. Per germline, CDR1 MNHNY and CDR2 SVGAGI (reference sequence).